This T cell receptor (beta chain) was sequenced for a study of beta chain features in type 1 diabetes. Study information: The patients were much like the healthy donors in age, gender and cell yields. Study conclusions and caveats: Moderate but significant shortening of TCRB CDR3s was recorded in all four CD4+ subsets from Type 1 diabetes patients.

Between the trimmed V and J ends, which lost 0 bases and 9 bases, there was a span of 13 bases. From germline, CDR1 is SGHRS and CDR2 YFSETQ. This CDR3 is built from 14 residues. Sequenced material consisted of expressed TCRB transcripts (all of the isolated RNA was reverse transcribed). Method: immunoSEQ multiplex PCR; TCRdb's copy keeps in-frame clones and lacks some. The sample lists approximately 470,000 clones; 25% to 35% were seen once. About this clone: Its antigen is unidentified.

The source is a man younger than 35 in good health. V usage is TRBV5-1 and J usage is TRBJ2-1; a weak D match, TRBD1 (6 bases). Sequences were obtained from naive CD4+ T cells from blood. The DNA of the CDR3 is TGCGCCAGCAGCTTGGTGCCAGGGGACGGTGAGCAGTTCTTC. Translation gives CASSLVPGDGEQFF.